Presented here are 31 T cell receptor beta chains from one specimen sequenced in a study of identical twins. TCRdb re-called the 5' RACE reads through MiXCR, storing one row per CDR3 protein. Found here are hundreds of thousands of distinct CDR3 sequences, roughly 24% of them singletons; the top ten hold about 3%. These data are also associated with another study on T cells expressing NK-cell markers.

Sequencing was performed on CD4+ T cells sorted from blood. These receptors all stem from a woman aged 18-29 years in good health.

In regard to this clonotype: One end of the junction fails to match germline, which may point to a read error. The chain has TRBV4-2 and TRBJ1-5; D is perhaps TRBD1 (6 bases). The CDR3 extends over 16 amino acids. The V gene's germline CDR1 is LGHNA and CDR2 YNFKEQ. In DNA form, the CDR3 reads TGTGCCAGCAACCAAGCATCGGGCAGGGGTGATCAGCCCCAGCATTTT. This codes for CASNQASGRGDQPQHF.

This clonotype was counted between two and nine times. The gene calls are TRBV11-3 and TRBJ1-6, with D unclear. The CDR3 loop spans 14 amino acids. The germline gives CDR1 SGHNT, CDR2 YENEEA. Trimming pared 8 bases from V and 6 bases from J, leaving 14 bases between. In DNA form, the CDR3 reads TGTGCCAGCTCGACCCGGGCCCTTAATTCACCCCTCCACTTT. Protein sequence: CASSTRALNSPLHF.

This clonotype has only a few counts. The chain joins TRBV20-1 to TRBJ2-7; 8 bases are a match to TRBD2. CDR1 is DFQATT, CDR2 SNEGSKA, per germline (reference sequence). The CDR3 is 14 residues long. With 5 bases clipped from V and 6 bases from J, the junction kept 12 bases outside the gene matches. CDR3 sequence reads: CSAVSGTRSGEQYF. The CDR3 DNA is TGCAGTGCTGTTAGCGGGACAAGGTCCGGCGAGCAGTACTTC.

This clonotype was detected a few times. The chain uses TRBV10-3 and TRBJ2-1; 10 bases fit TRBD2. This CDR3 contains 18 residues. Looked up from germline, CDR1 is ENHRY and CDR2 is SYGVKD. Unmatched junction bases numbered 11, after V lost 0 bases and J lost 6 bases. In nucleotides, the CDR3 is TGTGCCATCAGTGAGTCCTACTCAAAGCGGGGGGGCGGCAATGAGCAGTTCTTC. The encoded protein is CAISESYSKRGGGNEQFF.

The chain carries TRBV5-1 and TRBJ2-1, with TRBD2 matching 9 bases. Trimming cost V 7 bases and J 10 bases; bases outside gene matches: 9. Germline lookup yields CDR1 SGHRS and CDR2 YFSETQ. The CDR3 spans 13 residues. This CDR3 reads CASWGLAGHEQFF. The CDR3 bases are TGCGCCAGCTGGGGGCTAGCGGGGCACGAGCAGTTCTTC.

V is TRBV9 and J is TRBJ2-5; D tentatively reads TRBD1 or TRBD2 (5 bases each). This CDR3 is 14 amino acids long. Trimming stripped 2 bases from V and 5 bases from J, with 13 bases between. Looked up from germline, CDR1 is SGDLS and CDR2 is YYNGEE. The CDR3 DNA sequence: TGTGCCAGCAGCGTGGGACCTGTCAGGGAGACCCAGTACTTC. Translating gives CASSVGPVRETQYF.

This clonotype occurred a few times. The chain joins TRBV27 to TRBJ2-5; perhaps TRBD1 as D (5 bases). This CDR3 spans 14 amino acids. Germline loops: CDR1 MNHEY, CDR2 SMNVEV (reference sequence). The ends were cut back, 2 bases at V and 5 bases at J, with 12 bases in the middle. CDR3: CASSLLGVRETQYF. DNA of the CDR3: TGTGCCAGCAGTTTACTAGGGGTTCGGGAGACCCAGTACTTC.

This chain links TRBV29-1 with TRBJ2-5; either TRBD1 or TRBD2 may supply D (5 bases each). The CDR3 contains 12 residues. CDR1 is SQVTM, CDR2 ANQGSEA, per germline. The ends were cut back, 5 bases at V and 4 bases at J, with 11 bases in the middle. The CDR3 DNA is TGCAGCGTTCAAAAGGGGAGAGAGACCCAGTACTTC. Its translation is CSVQKGRETQYF.

The gene calls are TRBV20-1 and TRBJ2-7; D possibly corresponds to TRBD1 (5 bases). Germline lookup yields CDR1 DFQATT and CDR2 SNEGSKA (reference sequence). This CDR3 is 13 amino acids long. The V end was cut by 6 bases, the J end by 4 bases, with 16 bases between. Here the CDR3 reads CSARREVKYEQYF. The DNA for the CDR3 is TGCAGTGCCCGCAGGGAAGTCAAGTACGAGCAGTACTTC.

This clonotype was observed a handful of times. This chain connects TRBV7-9 to TRBJ1-4; maybe TRBD1 (5 bases). The V gene's germline CDR1 is SEHNR and CDR2 FQNEAQ (reference sequence). The CDR3 sequence is 14 residues long. V lost 2 bases and J 5 bases, leaving 9 bases between the germline ends. This CDR3 is CASSLQGVNEKLFF. The DNA for the CDR3 is TGTGCCAGCAGCTTACAGGGTGTAAATGAAAAACTGTTTTTT.

Only a few counts were recorded for this clonotype. This chain links TRBV7-9 with TRBJ2-7, with a possible D match to TRBD2 (6 bases). Germline V gives CDR1 SEHNR, CDR2 FQNEAQ (reference sequence). Trimming took 5 bases from V and 6 from J, leaving 20 bases between them. This CDR3 spans 15 amino acids. The CDR3 region is CASSLGAAGSSEQYF. The DNA of the CDR3 is TGTGCCAGCAGCCTCGGAGCGGCGGGGTCATCCGAGCAGTACTTC.

In this sample, this clonotype turned up a few times. The germline gene is not matched at one end of the junction; a read error may be the cause. This sequence joins TRBV20-1 and TRBJ2-5; tentative D call: TRBD2 (6 bases). CDR3 size: 14 residues. Germline lookup yields CDR1 DFQATT and CDR2 SNEGSKA (reference sequence). The CDR3: CSARGGKASETQYF. In nucleotides, the CDR3 is TGCAGTGCAAGAGGCGGGAAGGCGTCAGAGACCCAGTACTTC.

This clonotype has only a few counts. V and J are TRBV10-2 and TRBJ2-1, with D possibly TRBD1 on 6 matching bases. Germline V gene sequence: CDR1 WSHSY, CDR2 SAAADI. The V and J ends lost 6 bases and 4 bases respectively, with 10 bases between them. The CDR3 has 13 residues. The CDR3 loop is CASRPGQYNEQFF. The CDR3 nucleotides read TGCGCCAGCAGGCCGGGACAATACAATGAGCAGTTCTTC.

This chain uses TRBV7-2 with TRBJ2-1; 10 bases map to TRBD2. The V gene end was trimmed by 4 bases and the J gene end by 3 bases; junction bases not matched to a gene: 3. The length of the CDR3 is 15 residues. Germline V gene lookup returns CDR1 SGHTA and CDR2 FQGNSA. Here the CDR3 DNA reads TGTGCCAGCAGCTGGGGACTAGCGAACTACAATGAGCAGTTCTTC. This encodes CASSWGLANYNEQFF.

This clonotype was found a few times. The chain employs TRBV18 and TRBJ1-1; D might be TRBD1 (6 bases). Germline loops: CDR1 KGHSH, CDR2 LQKENI. With 0 bases removed from V and 0 bases from J, the gap between germline ends came to 14 bases. The CDR3 loop spans 17 amino acids. The CDR3 here is CASSPPGAGAMNTEAFF. CDR3 DNA: TGTGCCAGCTCACCACCGGGGGCAGGGGCCATGAACACTGAAGCTTTCTTT.

J is TRBJ2-1 and V is TRBV20-1, with 7 bases that match TRBD2. From germline, CDR1 is DFQATT and CDR2 SNEGSKA (reference sequence). The CDR3 consists of 17 residues. With V trimmed by 5 bases and J by 3 bases, 16 bases remained unmatched. The CDR3 DNA follows: TGCAGTGCTGGACGAGTCGGGGGAGGGCCTCACTACAATGAGCAGTTCTTC. Protein sequence: CSAGRVGGGPHYNEQFF.

The chain couples TRBV15 to TRBJ2-2; 7 nucleotides match TRBD1. The CDR3 has 15 residues. Germline CDR1 LNHNV, CDR2 YYDKDF (reference sequence). Germline trimming cut 0 bases from V and 6 bases from J; bases unmatched to any gene: 4. CDR3 DNA: TGTGCCACCAGCAGAGATACAACAGGGGCCGGGGAGCTGTTTTTT. As protein: CATSRDTTGAGELFF.

This clonotype came up a few times. The CDR3 DNA reads TGCAGTGCTAGAAGTGGGGCTAGCAATCAGCCCCAGCATTTT. Amino acids: CSARSGASNQPQHF. The chain joins TRBV20-1 to TRBJ1-5, with D perhaps matching TRBD1 (5 bases). This CDR3 is built from 14 residues. CDR1 is DFQATT and CDR2 is SNEGSKA in the germline V gene (reference sequence). The V end was cut by 2 bases, the J end by 0 bases, with 8 bases between.

The V gene is TRBV12-3 or TRBV12-4, the J gene TRBJ1-1, with 7 nucleotides matching TRBD1. This CDR3 comprises 16 residues. V lost 3 bases, J lost 0 bases, and 7 bases stayed unmatched. This CDR3 reads CASSFRTGTVNTEAFF. The CDR3 region has the DNA TGTGCCAGCAGTTTTAGAACCGGGACAGTGAACACTGAAGCTTTCTTT.

This clonotype was seen only a few times. DNA for the CDR3: TGCAGTGCCTTCCGGGACAGAGAGTACTTC. Amino acid sequence: CSAFRDREYF. The chain employs TRBV20-1 and TRBJ2-4; 7 bases agree with TRBD1. CDR3 length equals 10 residues. From germline, CDR1 is DFQATT and CDR2 SNEGSKA (reference sequence). V was clipped by 6 bases and J by 14 bases; unmatched bases: 7.

Only a few counts were recorded for this clonotype. The gene calls are TRBV11-3 and TRBJ2-1; 10 nucleotides agree with TRBD2. V gave up 5 bases and J gave up 8 bases; unmatched junction bases: 9. Germline V gene lookup returns CDR1 SGHNT and CDR2 YENEEA. The CDR3 contains 15 residues. The DNA of the CDR3 is TGTGCCAGCAGCCTCCATAGCGGGGGGCTGTATGAGCAGTTCTTC. Encoded protein: CASSLHSGGLYEQFF.

V is TRBV6-2 or TRBV6-3 and J is TRBJ2-5, with TRBD2 as a possible D gene (5 bases). CDR1 and CDR2 (germline): MNHEY, SVGEGT. Trimming stripped 6 bases from V and 4 bases from J, with 18 bases between. The CDR3 covers 15 residues. This CDR3 reads CASRTGSWGPETQYF. DNA of the CDR3: TGTGCCAGCAGGACGGGGAGCTGGGGTCCAGAGACCCAGTACTTC.

The J gene is TRBJ1-1, the V gene TRBV29-1, with 8 bases fitting TRBD1. Per the germline V gene, CDR1 is SQVTM and CDR2 is ANQGSEA. The CDR3 covers 12 residues. The ends lost 7 bases at V and 6 bases at J; junction bases unmatched: 7. The CDR3, as DNA: TGCAGCGGCTGGACAGGGATCTCTGAAGCTTTCTTT. It specifies CSGWTGISEAFF.

The V call is TRBV5-6, the J call TRBJ2-3, with 7 positions matching TRBD2. CDR3 length equals 20 residues. Germline assignment: CDR1 SGHDT and CDR2 YYEEEE. J was trimmed by 1 base and V by 4 bases; bases with no gene match: 21. The CDR3, as DNA: TGTGCCAGCAGCCCAAGAGAGGGGTCCCATCGGGGGAGGGGCACAGATACGCAGTATTTT. Residues: CASSPREGSHRGRGTDTQYF.

This clonotype has just a few counts. V and J are TRBV3-1 and TRBJ2-7; possible D gene TRBD1, 6 bases. Between the trimmed V and J ends, which lost 6 bases and 3 bases, there was a span of 15 bases. The CDR3 sequence is 14 residues long. Germline loops: CDR1 LGHDT, CDR2 YNNKEL (reference sequence). CDR3: CASSLTETGYEQYF. The CDR3 region has the DNA TGTGCCAGCAGTTTGACCGAGACAGGCTACGAGCAGTACTTC.

This clonotype was counted between two and nine times. This chain uses TRBV7-7 with TRBJ2-2, with unresolved D. CDR1 and CDR2 from the germline V gene are SSHAT and FNYEAQ (reference sequence). The CDR3 runs to 13 residues. V was shortened by 6 bases and J by 5 bases, with 10 bases between the two germline ends. The CDR3, as DNA: TGTGCCAGCAGTCAACAGCGTACCGGGGAGCTGTTTTTT. It codes for CASSQQRTGELFF.

This clonotype has only a few counts. A single base separates this from a much larger clone, so it may be a read error. The chain joins TRBV7-2 to TRBJ2-1, with 11 bases fitting TRBD2. Germline V lookup: CDR1 SGHTA, CDR2 FQGNSA. J lost 6 bases, V lost 5 bases, and 6 bases had no gene match. The CDR3 is made up of 15 amino acids. The CDR3 coding sequence is TGTGCCAGCAGCCCGGGACTAGCGGTAGTCAATGAGCAGTTCTTC. Translated, it gives CASSPGLAVVNEQFF.

This clonotype has more than one count but fewer than ten. The CDR3, as DNA: TGCGCCAGCAGGGGTGGGACGGTCAGTTCCTATAATTCACCCCTCCACTTT. It is translated as CASRGGTVSSYNSPLHF. This chain connects TRBV5-1 to TRBJ1-6; D possibly corresponds to TRBD1 (5 bases). Trimming stripped 5 bases from V and 1 base from J, with 16 bases between. The CDR3 covers 17 residues. CDR1 and CDR2 (germline): SGHRS, YFSETQ.

This clonotype was picked up many times. This chain joins TRBV12-3 or TRBV12-4 and TRBJ1-1; D uncertain. The CDR3 runs to 14 residues. V was shortened by 2 bases and J by 3 bases, with 10 bases between the two germline ends. The CDR3 sequence: CASSLKGVDTEAFF. DNA of the CDR3: TGTGCCAGCAGTTTAAAGGGAGTGGACACTGAAGCTTTCTTT.

There are a few counts of this clonotype. The chain couples TRBV7-9 to TRBJ1-2; TRBD1 aligns across 7 bases. The CDR3 length is 16 residues. V trimming: 3 bases; J trimming: 5 bases; junction bases outside the gene matches: 12. Per germline, CDR1 SEHNR and CDR2 FQNEAQ (reference sequence). The CDR3 DNA reads TGTGCCAGCAGCTTGATGAGACAGGGAGGATATTATGGCTACACCTTC. Protein sequence: CASSLMRQGGYYGYTF.

In this sample, this clonotype turned up a few times. The chain is built from TRBV7-9 and TRBJ2-7; 7 bases fit TRBD1. Germline loops: CDR1 SEHNR, CDR2 FQNEAQ (reference sequence). Germline trimming cut 4 bases from V and 0 bases from J; bases unmatched to any gene: 6. This CDR3 region has 15 residues. The CDR3 sequence: CASSSGTDYSYEQYF. As DNA, the CDR3 is TGTGCCAGCAGCTCCGGGACAGACTACTCCTACGAGCAGTACTTC.